This T cell receptor (beta chain) was recovered during a study of CXCR3-negative and CXCR3-positive naive CD8 T cells. Study findings and constraints: Memory cells differed in TRBV-TRBJ usage, but naive CXCR3-negative and CXCR3-positive cells had similar usage. Naive subsets were similarly diverse, while memory CD8+ repertoires were much less diverse.

Comment on this clonotype: Its target is not known.

Through 5' RACE with UMI labels, the TRB cDNA libraries were prepared. Using the 5' RACE reads, TCRdb records one entry per CDR3 protein without DNA. This table lists approximately 38,000 distinct CDR3 sequences. The CDR3 is 15 amino acids. The chain links TRBV12-2 to TRBJ1-2. TRBV12-2 is flagged as a pseudogene. This TCR derives from a human donor in good health. Some clones in this sample may be carry-over from other donors' samples. Sequenced material: memory CD8+ T cells from blood. CDR3 protein: CASRLVEEAGYGYTF.